This T cell receptor (beta chain) was obtained from a study of cytomegalovirus exposure and HLA in healthy donors (dated by TCRdb to about 2017). The study in broad terms: In an earlier analysis of fewer than 750 of the donors, approximately 300 Gb of sequence data and 117 million unique TCR beta sequences from about 179 million T cells were reported. Every repertoire in the discovery cohort had been generated on one and the same sequencing platform. In a later genetic analysis, genome-wide SNP genotypes for about three fifths of the roughly 670 donors were used, and that subset was treated as a discovery cohort. An earlier analysis of 587 of the donors applied high-throughput TCR beta sequencing to assess whether each TCR beta V gene segment acted as functional or pseudogenic. Class I and class II HLA loci were covered by the typing at four-digit resolution. The study profiled the T cell repertoires of more than 500 subjects by immunosequencing and related them to cytomegalovirus serostatus. On average, 235,054 unique TCR beta nucleotide sequences were sequenced per donor among a few hundred genotyped donors of the cohort, with 15% to 20% of those sequences being non-productive. To study patterns of TCR occurrence, a later analysis re-analyzed previously published TCR beta repertoires from 700 or so donors and added high-resolution HLA genotyping. Because of strong linkage in the cohort, five DR-DQ haplotypes were treated as single units for association and clustering. The study was designed to test whether signatures of past pathogen exposure could be identified by cataloging public T cell receptors. High-throughput TCR immunosequencing, statistical association of individual TCRs with disease status, and machine learning were combined to predict cytomegalovirus infection status. The genetic ancestry cluster associated with self-reported Caucasian donors included around 76% of the 398 genotyped donors. Approximately 300 gigabases of sequencing data and around 85 million unique TCR sequences made up an early release that covered approximately 650 HLA-typed donors. Besides the first cohort of around 670 subjects, a separate validation cohort made up of roughly 130 different subjects was used. Donor age, sex, ethnicity and CMV serostatus were compiled together with the repertoire data. The number of donors typed differed by locus, with roughly 629-640 for A, B, C, DRB1 and DQB1, around 520 for DQA1, under 610 for DPA1, and some 440 for DPB1. In the later analysis, no new phenotypic data were used to find candidate immune exposures; instead, reliance was placed on TCR beta sequences and their occurrence across donors.

The cohort comprised 670 or so healthy bone marrow donors. At the time of sampling, every cohort member was nominally healthy, though immune exposures that went unrecorded were likely present. The donor tested CMV seronegative, placing the donor among the approximately 360 seronegative members of the cohort. A peripheral blood sample was collected from each donor, and TCR beta sequencing was performed on peripheral blood mononuclear cells. The Qiagen DNeasy Blood Extraction Kit was used to extract genomic DNA from the blood cell samples. General findings and caveats noted by the study authors: Because HLA typing was unavailable for some donors at each locus, only the typed subset was used in association tests. In an earlier analysis of around 500 of the donors, most TCR beta V segments appeared in productive rearrangements about 87% or about 30% of the time, broadly matching IMGT annotations. A further reported finding was that TCR beta sequences accurately predicted the HLA-A and HLA-B alleles for most subjects in the first cohort. Specific HLA alleles were associated with 16,951 TCR beta sequences at a false discovery rate of 0.05 in a later analysis. Most TCR sequences were seen in very few donors, while some public TCRs were found in many individuals. According to the authors, the approach could potentially be generalized to other disease states and immunological phenotypes. In both the original and validation cohorts, the classifier was reported to diagnose cytomegalovirus status with high specificity and sensitivity. A later analysis reported that several top co-occurrence clusters appeared linked to parvovirus B19, influenza, CMV and Epstein-Barr virus. For the cohort, immune exposure information was limited to CMV serostatus. Seventeen rarely observed V segments, including chromosome 9 orphons, were excluded from the earlier analysis of several hundred of the donors because counts were too low. Most CMV-associated TCR beta chains appeared to be HLA-restricted in a later analysis, and the HLA associations seemed to be driven largely by CMV exposure. In a later genetic analysis, fewer N-insertions in productive TCRs were reported among donors in an Asian-associated ancestry cluster than the roughly 700-donor mean. In a later analysis, TCR association rates were found to vary across HLA loci, with the most associated TCRs seen for DRB1 alleles and the fewest for HLA-C alleles. A later genetic analysis associated a missense DCLRE1C variant with V-gene and J-gene trimming of TCR beta chains, and an independent cohort replicated the association. Roughly uniform sequencing depth across donors was assumed in presence/absence analyses, although this assumption may not hold. The cohort was sequenced for TCR beta chains only, and without alpha or paired-chain data the features that could be detected were limited. A later analysis found that HLA-associated TCR beta chains were more clonally expanded and had lower generation probabilities than equally common non-associated chains. Assigning TCR associations to individual alleles was difficult when HLA alleles, especially DR and DQ, strongly co-occurred. In vitro tests confirmed that a few of the cytomegalovirus-associated TCR beta chains recognize cytomegalovirus antigens. Linkage disequilibrium might explain the correlated functional status among segregating V segments, but an unknown experimental factor could not be ruled out. A total of 150 to 200 TCR beta chains were listed by the study as associated with cytomegalovirus. A cluster of highly shared sequence variants was judged likely to represent a technical artifact of the sequencing pipeline.

This clone was counted once. What this receptor recognizes is not known. Base qualities are not at hand, and no much larger clone is one base apart. The receptor library was made with the immunoSEQ multiplex PCR assay. A mixture of 60 forward primers for TCR Vbeta segments and 13 reverse primers for TCR Jbeta segments was used in the multiplex PCR. Amplification of the CDR3 region of rearranged TCR beta genes was performed with a multiplex PCR assay on genomic DNA. On the Illumina HiSeq System, the amplified TCR beta libraries were sequenced as 87-base-pair reads. Per the authors' processing: A later analysis tallied approximately 87 million unique TCR beta chains across the 700 or so repertoires, and approximately 9.9 million of those chains were shared by two or more donors. Raw reads were error-corrected and collapsed into unique sequences with a nearest-neighbor algorithm that merged closely related sequences to remove PCR and sequencing errors. CDR3 sequences were aligned to IMGT reference sequences to assign V, D and J gene segments. For a sequence to be retained, a match of at least six nucleotides was required to both a V gene segment and a J gene segment. Rearrangements were classified as productive when the CDR3 lacked stop codons and remained in frame with V and J, and all other rearrangements were classified as non-productive. Following IMGT convention, CDR3 was defined as the stretch from the second conserved V-encoded cysteine up to the conserved J-encoded phenylalanine. In an earlier analysis of more than 550 of the donors, sequences lacking an unambiguous match to a single V gene segment were excluded. An earlier analysis of 587 of the donors called V segments functional above 56.7% productive rearrangements and segregating when the between-donor standard deviation exceeded 5%. To diagnose cytomegalovirus status from the catalog of TCR beta chain sequences, a statistical classification framework was built. In a later analysis, V and J genes were assigned by comparing TCR nucleotide sequences against IMGT/GENE-DB human TR gene sequences. Using the TCRdist pipeline, a later analysis assigned CDR3 sequences along with most-parsimonious VDJ recombination scenarios. In a later analysis, each TCR beta chain was defined by its CDR3 amino acid sequence together with its V-gene family, and reads without a unique V-gene family were excluded. A later analysis removed several hundred highly shared, low-generation-probability nucleotide sequences to deal with suspected cross-contamination and a sequencing artifact. In a later analysis, a clonal expansion index for each public chain was calculated from normalized within-repertoire ranks of inferred template counts. A later analysis computed generation probabilities with a VDJ recombination model fitted to out-of-frame rearrangements, and checked the results against IGoR. In a later analysis, TCR-TCR, TCR-HLA and TCR-CMV co-occurrence was scored with hypergeometric tests, and a repertoire-size bias correction was applied to TCR pairs. False discovery rates were estimated in a later analysis by permuting HLA or CMV assignments 20 times. In a later analysis, co-occurring TCRs were grouped with DBSCAN, and TCRdist sequence similarity was added when clustering was performed within HLA-allele-positive subsets. For co-occurrence clustering, repertoires with fewer than 30,000 or more than 120,000 public chains were excluded, along with five or six repertoires with anomalous nucleotide sharing. Held by TCRdb, this immuneACCESS table contains in-frame sequences only and omits some clones. Under half of the omission traces to an unresolved V gene where checked; the cause of the rest is unknown. V, J and clone size reflect that table, while D and trimming were determined from the DNA. The sample has about 110,000 clones on record, around three quarters of them singletons. Of the sample, 3.1% falls within the top ten clones.

The sequencing input was PBMCs. The source is a woman aged 40 to 50 in good health and CMV-seronegative.

The CDR3 region: CASSLVHSPGAAQFF. Here is the DNA: TGCGCCAGCAGCTTGGTCCATTCCCCGGGAGCCGCCCAGTTCTTC. In this chain, TRBV5-1 is recombined with TRBJ2-1; the D region possibly corresponds to TRBD2 (6 bases align). Spanning cysteine to phenylalanine, the CDR3 consists of 15 amino acids. Left in the record is the CDR3 DNA by itself, 45 bases read in frame from the first base. From a lookup of the germline V gene, CDR1 and CDR2 are SGHRS and YFSETQ. V loses 0 bases, J loses 13 bases, and the germline ends lie 20 bases apart.